The present entry profiles one TCR beta chain with its context. The sample comes from a study of control samples from healthy donors and cancer patients. Produced via immunoSEQ multiplex PCR; TCRdb's table is partial and in-frame only. The sample contains 90,000 to 140,000 clones, about 83% of which appear only once. With 2 bases clipped from V and 6 bases from J, the junction kept 6 bases outside the gene matches. The CDR3 sequence is 14 residues long. Germline lookup yields CDR1 MNHNS and CDR2 SASEGT. The chain is built from TRBV6-1 and TRBJ1-2, with 7 nucleotides matching TRBD1. The clonotype was recovered from a woman in her 50s in good health. Sequencing was done on a sample of blood. CDR3 DNA sequence: TGTGCCAGCAGTGAAACGGCAGGGGGAGATGGCTACACCTTC. It specifies CASSETAGGDGYTF.